These 23 T cell receptor beta chains share one sample of origin, sequenced in a study of cytomegalovirus exposure and HLA in healthy donors. Both 60 Vbeta primers and 13 Jbeta primers went into the PCR. Sequencing was performed with immunoSEQ multiplex PCR; in TCRdb, only in-frame clones are kept and a portion is missing. The table has more than 95,000 clones, less than 85% seen once. Sequencing was done on a sample of PBMCs. The receptors were sampled from a man aged 18 to 29 in good health and CMV-seropositive.

The rearrangement links TRBV5-1 to TRBJ2-5; tentatively, D is TRBD2 (5 bases). V was cut by 0 bases and J by 5 bases, with 11 bases left in between. CDR3 length equals 14 residues. The germline CDR1 and CDR2 sequences are SGHRS and YFSETQ. The CDR3 reads CASSLGGAVETQYF. CDR3 DNA: TGCGCCAGCAGCTTGGGGGGAGCCGTTGAGACCCAGTACTTC.

CDR3 region: CATSSEREGIGNTIYF. In DNA form, the CDR3 reads TGTGCCACCAGCTCCGAAAGGGAGGGAATTGGAAACACCATATATTTT. The V and J genes are TRBV15 and TRBJ1-3; D remains unclear. Germline values: CDR1 LNHNV, CDR2 YYDKDF (reference sequence). The CDR3 runs to 16 residues. The V end lost 5 bases, the J end lost 3 bases, and 17 bases lay between the germline ends.

This clone was counted once. The rearrangement links TRBV11-2 to TRBJ1-5, with a weak D call TRBD1 (5 bases). Per the germline V gene, CDR1 is SGHAT and CDR2 is FQNNGV. V was shortened by 2 bases and J by 1 base, with 21 bases between the two germline ends. There are 19 residues in the CDR3. The CDR3 nucleotides are TGTGCCAGCAGCTTAAGCAGCGGGCAGGGTGGCCTAAGCAATCAGCCCCAGCATTTT. It yields the protein CASSLSSGQGGLSNQPQHF.

J is TRBJ2-7 and V is TRBV2; D is possibly TRBD1 (6 bases). Looked up from germline, CDR1 is SNHLY and CDR2 is FYNNEI. The CDR3 is 15 amino acids. V gave up 4 bases and J gave up 2 bases, with 15 bases separating them. For the CDR3, the DNA is TGTGCCAGCAGTGGAGCAGGGGATATCCCCTACGAGCAGTACTTC. Amino acid sequence: CASSGAGDIPYEQYF.

This clone was detected only once. This chain uses TRBV5-1 with TRBJ2-7, with D hard to call. V was trimmed by 1 base and J by 0 bases, leaving 8 bases between them. This CDR3 spans 14 amino acids. Germline assignment: CDR1 SGHRS and CDR2 YFSETQ. The CDR3 region has the DNA TGCGCCAGCAGCTTGATCGTCAGCTCCTACGAGCAGTACTTC. Translation: CASSLIVSSYEQYF.

The rearrangement links TRBV30 to TRBJ1-6; unclear D gene. The V gene lost 3 bases and the J gene lost 10 bases, with 19 bases spanning the gap. Germline CDR1 is GTSNPN and CDR2 is SVGIG (reference sequence). This CDR3 spans 15 amino acids. In DNA, the CDR3 is TGTGCCTGGAGCCCCCGAGGGCCAGTTAACTCACCCCTCCACTTT. Its translation is CAWSPRGPVNSPLHF. Based on the CDR3 plus reference TRBV30 and TRBJ1-6, the full variable domain is SQTIHQWPATLVQPVGSPLSLECTVEGTSNPNLYWYRQAAGRGLQLLFYSVGIGQISSEVPQNLSASRPQDRQFILSSKKLLLSDSGFYLCAWSPRGPVNSPLHFGNGTRLTVT.

CDR3 nucleotide sequence: TGTGCCAGCATCATACAGGGGGGGGTCACTGAAGCTTTCTTT. This sequence encodes CASIIQGGVTEAFF. This sequence joins TRBV11-3 and TRBJ1-1; 8 positions match TRBD1. Germline values: CDR1 SGHNT, CDR2 YENEEA. After removal of 7 bases from V and 4 bases from J, the junction contained 8 bases not matched to a gene. CDR3 length equals 14 residues.

This clone has only a few counts. The germline gene is not matched at one end of the junction; a read error may be the cause. The V call is TRBV11-2, the J call TRBJ1-1, with D possibly being TRBD1 (6 bases). CDR3 length: 16 residues. Per germline, CDR1 SGHAT and CDR2 FQNNGV. CDR3 in DNA: TGTGCCAGCAGCGTAGAGGACAGCTCGATGAACACTGAAGCTTTCTTT. Translating gives CASSVEDSSMNTEAFF. Full variable domain (missing parts from reference TRBV11-2 and TRBJ1-1): EAGVAQSPRYKIIEKRQSVAFWCNPISGHATLYWYQQILGQGPKLLIQFQNNGVVDDSQLPKDRFSAERLKGVDSTLKIQPAKLEDSAVYLCASSVEDSSMNTEAFFGQGTRLTVV.

This clone appeared once. V is TRBV30 and J is TRBJ1-2; weak D call: TRBD1 (6 bases). V lost 2 bases to trimming and J lost 8 bases, with 21 bases between them. Germline V gene data show CDR1 as GTSNPN and CDR2 as SVGIG (reference sequence). The CDR3 is 15 residues long. In DNA form, the CDR3 reads TGTGCCTGGAGTCCCTCTACGGGGGGGGCCGGGGGCTACACCTTC. This sequence encodes CAWSPSTGGAGGYTF.

The rearrangement uses TRBV5-4 and TRBJ2-7; 9 bases align to TRBD1. Trimming took 0 bases from V and 5 from J; bases not matched to a gene: 9. From germline, CDR1 is SGHNT and CDR2 YYREEE (reference sequence). This CDR3 comprises 16 residues. In DNA, the CDR3 is TGTGCCAGCAGCTTGGGGGCCGGGACAGGGCTCGACGAGCAGTACTTC. It is translated as CASSLGAGTGLDEQYF.

A few counts support this clone. The rearrangement uses TRBV6-4 and TRBJ2-3; 10 bases map to TRBD2. V trimming: 2 bases; J trimming: 4 bases; junction bases outside the gene matches: 3. CDR3 size: 15 residues. Germline loops: CDR1 MRHNA, CDR2 SNTAGT. The CDR3: CASSDERGGPDTQYF. The CDR3 DNA follows: TGTGCCAGCAGTGACGAGCGGGGGGGCCCAGATACGCAGTATTTT.

The chain joins TRBV2 to TRBJ2-5; 8 bases align to TRBD1. The germline V gene encodes CDR1 SNHLY and CDR2 FYNNEI. V dropped 5 bases and J dropped 1; count of bases not matched to a gene: 3. This CDR3 is 14 amino acids long. This CDR3 reads CASSKGQAQETQYF. CDR3 in DNA: TGTGCCAGCAGTAAGGGACAGGCCCAAGAGACCCAGTACTTC.

The chain combines TRBV11-2 with TRBJ2-1; 7 bases are shared with TRBD2. J lost 1 base, V lost 3 bases, and 3 bases had no gene match. The CDR3 extends over 15 amino acids. The germline V gene has CDR1 SGHAT and CDR2 FQNNGV. For the CDR3, the DNA is TGTGCCAGCAGCTTGGCTAGCGGTTCCTACAATGAGCAGTTCTTC. The encoded protein is CASSLASGSYNEQFF.

The genes are TRBV5-1 and TRBJ1-1; D is undetermined. Germline CDR1 reads SGHRS; CDR2 reads YFSETQ. This CDR3 has 14 residues. The V gene lost 3 bases and the J gene lost 4 bases, with 13 bases spanning the gap. CDR3 nucleotides: TGCGCCAGCAGCTACTCGGGGTTCGGCACTGAAGCTTTCTTT. It codes for CASSYSGFGTEAFF.

The chain employs TRBV28 and TRBJ1-1, with TRBD1 as a possible D gene (5 bases). The germline gives CDR1 MDHEN, CDR2 SYDVKM. V lost 6 bases, J lost 2 bases, and 19 bases lay in between. The CDR3 length is 16 residues. CDR3 region: CASRSRGNRLNTEAFF. CDR3 nucleotide sequence: TGTGCCAGCAGATCACGGGGGAATAGGCTTAACACTGAAGCTTTCTTT. Using reference TRBV28 and TRBJ1-1 for the parts outside the CDR3, the full variable domain is DVKVTQSSRYLVKRTGEKVFLECVQDMDHENMFWYRQDPGLGLRLIYFSYDVKMKEKGDIPEGYSVSREKKERFSLILESASTNQTSMYLCASRSRGNRLNTEAFFGQGTRLTVV.

The rearrangement joins TRBV5-4 to TRBJ1-4; no definite D call. CDR3 length: 15 amino acids. V lost 4 bases and J 5 bases, leaving 15 bases between the germline ends. From germline, CDR1 is SGHNT and CDR2 YYREEE (reference sequence). The CDR3 region has the DNA TGTGCCAGCAGCCCCTCTGCGGAGCCAAATGAAAAACTGTTTTTT. Translated, it gives CASSPSAEPNEKLFF.

CDR3 amino acids: CAWGAGGSMDTQYF. The CDR3 bases are TGTGCCTGGGGGGCGGGGGGGAGCATGGATACGCAGTATTTT. This chain links TRBV30 with TRBJ2-3; 9 nucleotides line up with TRBD2. After removal of 5 bases from V and 6 bases from J, the junction contained 9 bases not matched to a gene. Germline-derived CDR1 and CDR2 are GTSNPN and SVGIG (reference sequence). CDR3 length equals 14 residues.

The rearrangement joins TRBV5-6 to TRBJ1-6; TRBD1 matches at 7 bases. Looked up from germline, CDR1 is SGHDT and CDR2 is YYEEEE. V gave up 4 bases and J gave up 11 bases; unmatched junction bases: 9. CDR3 length: 14 residues. The CDR3 region is CASSPGQLGTPLHF. The CDR3 nucleotides are TGTGCCAGCAGCCCGGGACAGCTGGGGACACCCCTCCACTTT. Together with reference TRBV5-6 and TRBJ1-6, the CDR3 gives the full variable domain: DAGVTQSPTHLIKTRGQQVTLRCSPKSGHDTVSWYQQALGQGPQFIFQYYEEEERQRGNFPDRFSGHQFPNYSSELNVNALLLGDSALYLCASSPGQLGTPLHFGNGTRLTVT.

The count of this clone is one. The rearrangement joins TRBV11-2 to TRBJ2-7; D perhaps matches TRBD1 (6 bases). The germline V and J ends were trimmed by 5 bases and 7 bases, with 21 bases remaining between them. The germline gives CDR1 SGHAT, CDR2 FQNNGV. CDR3 size: 15 residues. The CDR3 nucleotides read TGTGCCAGCAGCCCGACTCAGGGGTTAAAGGGAGAGCAGTACTTC. Amino acids: CASSPTQGLKGEQYF.

The rearrangement links TRBV27 to TRBJ2-7, with D perhaps matching TRBD2 (7 bases). V was clipped by 6 bases and J by 4 bases, with 22 bases between them. From germline, CDR1 is MNHEY and CDR2 SMNVEV (reference sequence). The CDR3 totals 16 residues. CDR3 sequence: CASSLGGGPARYEQYF. The CDR3 DNA reads TGTGCCAGCAGCCTGGGGGGGGGCCCGGCGAGATACGAGCAGTACTTC.

V usage is TRBV7-2 and J usage is TRBJ2-7; a weak D match, TRBD1 (6 bases). CDR3 length equals 14 residues. The germline V gene encodes CDR1 SGHTA and CDR2 FQGNSA. Trimming cost V 5 bases and J 4 bases, with 15 bases left between them. The CDR3 DNA reads TGTGCCAGCAGCCCCTACAGGGCCCTTTACGAGCAGTACTTC. It translates to CASSPYRALYEQYF.

The CDR3 is CASLSSYNEQFF. The CDR3 DNA reads TGTGCCAGTCTTTCCTCCTACAATGAGCAGTTCTTC. The chain is built from TRBV19 and TRBJ2-1; the D is unclear. The germline V gene encodes CDR1 LNHDA and CDR2 SQIVND (reference sequence). Trimming cost V 8 bases and J 0 bases, with 5 bases left between them. CDR3 length: 12 amino acids.

V usage is TRBV10-3 and J usage is TRBJ2-1; TRBD2 matches 7 bases. The CDR3 is 13 amino acids. V dropped 7 bases and J dropped 7; count of bases not matched to a gene: 7. Germline CDR1 ENHRY, CDR2 SYGVKD. CDR3 amino acids: CAITGLSLNEQFF. The CDR3 coding sequence is TGTGCCATCACGGGACTAAGCCTAAATGAGCAGTTCTTC.